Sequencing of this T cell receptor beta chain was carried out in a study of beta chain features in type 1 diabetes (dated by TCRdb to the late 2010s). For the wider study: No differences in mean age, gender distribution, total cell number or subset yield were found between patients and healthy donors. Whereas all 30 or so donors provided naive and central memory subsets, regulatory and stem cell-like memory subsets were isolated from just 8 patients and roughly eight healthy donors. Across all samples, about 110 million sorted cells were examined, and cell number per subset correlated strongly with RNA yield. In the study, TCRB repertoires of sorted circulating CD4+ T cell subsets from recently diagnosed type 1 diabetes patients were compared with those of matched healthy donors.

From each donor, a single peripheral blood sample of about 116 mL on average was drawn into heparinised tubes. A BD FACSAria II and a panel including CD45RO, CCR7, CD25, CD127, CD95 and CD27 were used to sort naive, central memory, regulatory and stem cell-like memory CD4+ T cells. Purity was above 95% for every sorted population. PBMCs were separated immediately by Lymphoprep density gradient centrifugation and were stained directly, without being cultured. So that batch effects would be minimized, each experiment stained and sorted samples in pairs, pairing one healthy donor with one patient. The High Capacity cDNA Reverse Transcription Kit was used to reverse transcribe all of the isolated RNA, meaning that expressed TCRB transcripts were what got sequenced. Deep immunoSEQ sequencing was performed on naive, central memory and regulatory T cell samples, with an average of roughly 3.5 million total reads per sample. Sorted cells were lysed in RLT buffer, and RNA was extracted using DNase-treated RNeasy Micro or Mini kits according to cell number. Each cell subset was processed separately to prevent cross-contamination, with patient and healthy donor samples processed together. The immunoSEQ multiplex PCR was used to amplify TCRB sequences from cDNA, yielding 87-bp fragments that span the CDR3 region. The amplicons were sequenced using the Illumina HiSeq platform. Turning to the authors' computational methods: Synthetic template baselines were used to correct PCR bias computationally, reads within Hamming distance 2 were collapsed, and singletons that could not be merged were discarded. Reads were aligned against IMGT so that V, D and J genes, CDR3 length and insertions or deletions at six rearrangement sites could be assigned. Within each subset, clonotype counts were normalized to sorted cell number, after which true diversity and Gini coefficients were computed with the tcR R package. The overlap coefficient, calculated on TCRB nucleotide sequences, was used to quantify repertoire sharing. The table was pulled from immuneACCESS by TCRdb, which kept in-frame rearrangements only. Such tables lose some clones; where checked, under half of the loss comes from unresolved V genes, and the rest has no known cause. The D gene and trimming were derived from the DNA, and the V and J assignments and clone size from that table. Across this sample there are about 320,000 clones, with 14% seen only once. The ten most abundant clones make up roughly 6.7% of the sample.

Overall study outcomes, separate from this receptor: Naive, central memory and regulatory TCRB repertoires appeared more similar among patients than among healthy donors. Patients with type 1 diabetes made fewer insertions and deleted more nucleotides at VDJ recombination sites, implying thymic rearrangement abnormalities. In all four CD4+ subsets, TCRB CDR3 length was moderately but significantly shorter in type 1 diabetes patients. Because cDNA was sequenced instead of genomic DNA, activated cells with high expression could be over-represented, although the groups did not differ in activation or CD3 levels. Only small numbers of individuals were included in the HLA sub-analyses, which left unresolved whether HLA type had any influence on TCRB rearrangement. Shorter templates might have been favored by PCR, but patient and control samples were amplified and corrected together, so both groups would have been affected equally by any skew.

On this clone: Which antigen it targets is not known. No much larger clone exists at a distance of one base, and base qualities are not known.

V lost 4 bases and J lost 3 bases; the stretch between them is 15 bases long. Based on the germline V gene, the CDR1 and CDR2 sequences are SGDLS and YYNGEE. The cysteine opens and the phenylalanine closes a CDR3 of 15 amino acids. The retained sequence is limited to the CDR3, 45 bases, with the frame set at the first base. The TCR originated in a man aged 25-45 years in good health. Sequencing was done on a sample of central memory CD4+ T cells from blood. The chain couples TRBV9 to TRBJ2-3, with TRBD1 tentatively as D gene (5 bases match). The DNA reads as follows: TGTGCCAGCAGCCCCAGTCCAGGGATAACAGATACGCAGTATTTT. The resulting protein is CASSPSPGITDTQYF.